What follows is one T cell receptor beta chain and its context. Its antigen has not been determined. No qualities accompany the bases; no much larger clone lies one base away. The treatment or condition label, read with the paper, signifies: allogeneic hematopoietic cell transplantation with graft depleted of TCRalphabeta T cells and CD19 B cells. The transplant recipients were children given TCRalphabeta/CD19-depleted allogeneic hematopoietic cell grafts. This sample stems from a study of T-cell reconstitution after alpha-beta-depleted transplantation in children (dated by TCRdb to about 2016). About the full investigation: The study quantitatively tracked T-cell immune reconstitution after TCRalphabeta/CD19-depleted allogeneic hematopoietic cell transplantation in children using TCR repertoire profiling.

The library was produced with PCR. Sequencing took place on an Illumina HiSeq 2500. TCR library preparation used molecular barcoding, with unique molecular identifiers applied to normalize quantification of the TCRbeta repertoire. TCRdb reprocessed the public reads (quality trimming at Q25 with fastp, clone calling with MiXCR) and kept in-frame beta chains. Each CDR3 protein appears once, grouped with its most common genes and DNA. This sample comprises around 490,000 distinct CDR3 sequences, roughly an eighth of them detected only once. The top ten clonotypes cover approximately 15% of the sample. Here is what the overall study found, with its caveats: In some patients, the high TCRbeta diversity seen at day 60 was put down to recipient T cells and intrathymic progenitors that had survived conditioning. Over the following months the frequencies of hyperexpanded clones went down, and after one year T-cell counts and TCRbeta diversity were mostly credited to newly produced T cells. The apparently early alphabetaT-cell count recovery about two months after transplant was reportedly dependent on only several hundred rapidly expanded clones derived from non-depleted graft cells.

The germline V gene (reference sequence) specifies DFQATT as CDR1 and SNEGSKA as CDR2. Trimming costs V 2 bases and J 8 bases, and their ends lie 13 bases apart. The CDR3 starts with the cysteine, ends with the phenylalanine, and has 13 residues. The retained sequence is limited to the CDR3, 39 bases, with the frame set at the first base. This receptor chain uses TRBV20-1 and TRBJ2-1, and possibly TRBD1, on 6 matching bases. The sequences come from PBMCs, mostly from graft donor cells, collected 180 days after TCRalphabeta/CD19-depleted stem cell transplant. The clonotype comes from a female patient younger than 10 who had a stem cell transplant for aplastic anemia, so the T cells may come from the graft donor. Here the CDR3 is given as CSARRQAQDEQFF. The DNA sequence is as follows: TGCAGTGCTAGAAGACAGGCGCAAGATGAGCAGTTCTTC.